The 21 T cell receptor beta chains in this list originate from one sample, sequenced in a study of blood T cells in healthy people across ages. Combining a sample-barcoded 5' primer with a J-beta primer mix, a second PCR ran for about 7 to 11 cycles. Using its own MiXCR run on the 5' RACE reads, TCRdb lists one record per CDR3 protein. The sample lists about 940,000 distinct CDR3 sequences, approximately 49% occurring once. Source material: blood. The receptors were gathered from a young man in good health.

The rearrangement joins TRBV4-1 to TRBJ2-7, with 9 nucleotides matching TRBD2. Germline V CDR1 and CDR2: MGHRA, YSYEKL. The CDR3 has 17 residues. After removal of 1 base from V and 0 bases from J, the junction contained 7 bases not matched to a gene. This CDR3 reads CASSQGASGEFSYEQYF. Here the CDR3 DNA reads TGCGCCAGCAGCCAAGGGGCTAGCGGGGAATTCTCCTACGAGCAGTACTTC.

The V call is TRBV5-1, the J call TRBJ2-3; maybe TRBD1 (5 bases). V dropped 1 base and J dropped 10 bases, with 10 bases sitting between them. Germline assignment: CDR1 SGHRS and CDR2 YFSETQ. The CDR3 loop spans 12 amino acids. CDR3 nucleotide sequence: TGCGCCAGCAGCTTGACGGCAGGGTCGCAGTATTTT. Its protein is CASSLTAGSQYF.

The rearrangement joins TRBV6-5 to TRBJ2-1; perhaps TRBD2 as D (6 bases). The CDR3 has 13 amino acids. Germline values: CDR1 MNHEY, CDR2 SVGAGI. V lost 5 bases, J lost 9 bases, and 14 bases lay in between. CDR3 sequence reads: CASSVRGRGEQFF. The CDR3 region has the DNA TGTGCCAGCAGTGTGCGGGGTCGTGGTGAGCAGTTCTTC.

Only a few counts were recorded for this clonotype. V and J are TRBV18 and TRBJ1-2, with D possibly being TRBD1 (6 bases). From germline, CDR1 is KGHSH and CDR2 LQKENI. The CDR3 has 16 residues. Trimming took off 1 base at V and 4 bases at J, with 16 bases between the two ends. The CDR3: CASSPLGEQGLYGYTF. The CDR3 DNA sequence: TGTGCCAGCTCACCACTGGGGGAACAGGGACTCTATGGCTACACCTTC.

Only a few counts were recorded for this clonotype. The J gene is TRBJ2-7, the V gene TRBV5-1; D call uncertain. The CDR3 has 13 residues. The germline V and J ends were trimmed by 4 bases and 4 bases, with 12 bases remaining between them. Per germline, CDR1 SGHRS and CDR2 YFSETQ. Here the CDR3 reads CASSNPEGYEQYF. The CDR3 nucleotides are TGCGCCAGCAGCAACCCCGAAGGTTACGAGCAGTACTTC.

The chain recombines TRBV20-1 with TRBJ2-6; D possibly corresponds to TRBD2 (5 bases). The CDR3 consists of 15 residues. Germline CDR1 and CDR2: DFQATT and SNEGSKA (reference sequence). The V gene lost 6 bases and the J gene lost 0 bases, with 12 bases spanning the gap. The CDR3 reads CSAGFRDSGANVLTF. The CDR3 coding sequence is TGCAGTGCGGGCTTCCGGGACTCTGGGGCCAACGTCCTGACTTTC.

The CDR3 bases are TGTGCCAGCAGCTGGCGGCGGGGGGGGTTCAGGGAGCAGTTCTTC. The encoded protein is CASSWRRGGFREQFF. The chain uses TRBV7-2 and TRBJ2-1, with 9 bases lining up with TRBD2. With 4 bases clipped from V and 10 bases from J, the junction kept 11 bases outside the gene matches. CDR3 length: 15 amino acids. CDR1 and CDR2 from the germline V gene are SGHTA and FQGNSA.

V usage is TRBV28 and J usage is TRBJ1-2; D not certain. The CDR3 spans 12 residues. Germline-derived CDR1 and CDR2 are MDHEN and SYDVKM. Trimming removed 6 bases from V and 7 bases from J, with 12 bases in between. The DNA for the CDR3 is TGTGCCAGCAGCCCCACTGGGGTTGGCTACACCTTC. This encodes CASSPTGVGYTF.

This clonotype turned up a few times. CDR3 amino acids: CASSLGRTSGRTGELFF. The CDR3 coding sequence is TGTGCCAGCAGCTTAGGGAGAACTAGCGGGAGAACCGGGGAGCTGTTTTTT. This chain joins TRBV7-2 and TRBJ2-2; 11 positions agree with TRBD2. The germline V gene has CDR1 SGHTA and CDR2 FQGNSA. The CDR3 has 17 residues. V shed 1 base and J 5 bases; nucleotides not matched to a gene: 6.

This clonotype was detected only a few times. This chain joins TRBV12-3 or TRBV12-4 and TRBJ1-2, with TRBD1 matching over 12 bases. The CDR3 extends over 15 amino acids. Trimming cost V 6 bases and J 7 bases; bases outside gene matches: 9. The CDR3 DNA reads TGTGCCAGCAGCATTTCGGGACAGGGGGCTAGTGGCTACACCTTC. Translating it yields CASSISGQGASGYTF.

Only one count was recorded for this clonotype. This chain links TRBV28 with TRBJ1-2, with D unclear. The CDR3 runs 17 residues. From germline, CDR1 is MDHEN and CDR2 SYDVKM. V gave up 4 bases and J gave up 0 bases, with 18 bases separating them. This chain's CDR3 is CASSSLSGGPANYGYTF. CDR3 DNA: TGTGCCAGCAGTTCCCTCAGCGGCGGGCCCGCTAACTATGGCTACACCTTC.

The gene calls are TRBV27 and TRBJ2-2, with D unclear. The germline CDR1 and CDR2 sequences are MNHEY and SMNVEV (reference sequence). The V gene lost 0 bases and the J gene lost 1 base, with 9 bases spanning the gap. The CDR3 extends over 16 amino acids. The DNA of the CDR3 is TGTGCCAGCAGTTTATCACGCAGTTTGAACACCGGGGAGCTGTTTTTT. Its protein product is CASSLSRSLNTGELFF.

In its sample, this clonotype was seen many times. V and J are TRBV28 and TRBJ1-6, with D possibly TRBD1 on 5 matching bases. CDR3 size: 15 residues. V was trimmed by 2 bases and J by 9 bases, leaving 14 bases between them. Germline values: CDR1 MDHEN, CDR2 SYDVKM. The CDR3 is CASSLGGERLSPLHF. The CDR3 DNA reads as TGTGCCAGCAGTTTAGGAGGGGAGCGGCTTTCACCCCTCCACTTT.

This clonotype turned up a few times. The chain uses TRBV7-2 and TRBJ1-2, with TRBD1 as a possible D gene (6 bases). CDR1 is SGHTA and CDR2 is FQGNSA in the germline V gene. The CDR3 has 14 amino acids. The ends were cut back, 8 bases at V and 10 bases at J, with 23 bases in the middle. CDR3 sequence (DNA): TGTGCCAGCGGAGCTTATACGACAGGCCCACACTACACCTTC. Protein sequence: CASGAYTTGPHYTF.

V gene TRBV29-1 combines with J gene TRBJ1-3; D is possibly TRBD1 (5 bases). This CDR3 has 15 residues. CDR1 is SQVTM, CDR2 ANQGSEA, per germline. V lost 0 bases and J 2 bases, leaving 11 bases between the germline ends. Here the CDR3 DNA reads TGCAGCGTTGAAGAAGATTCGGGACCTGGAAACACCATATATTTT. Protein product: CSVEEDSGPGNTIYF.

The chain links TRBV12-3 or TRBV12-4 to TRBJ1-2; 9 bases fit TRBD1. Trimming at V came to 6 bases and at J to 8 bases, leaving 10 bases not matched to a gene. The CDR3 has 14 amino acids. The CDR3 bases are TGTGCCAGCAGGGGGACAGGGATTCCTGGGGGCTACACCTTC. Translated: CASRGTGIPGGYTF.

In this sample, this clonotype turned up a few times. V is TRBV29-1 and J is TRBJ2-5, with D maybe TRBD1 (6 bases). The V gene lost 6 bases and the J gene lost 1 base, with 9 bases spanning the gap. The germline V gene encodes CDR1 SQVTM and CDR2 ANQGSEA. This CDR3 comprises 12 residues. The CDR3 sequence: CSVGHRQETQYF. DNA of the CDR3: TGCAGCGTGGGACATCGCCAAGAGACCCAGTACTTC.

This clonotype occurred a few times. This rearrangement joins TRBV20-1 to TRBJ2-5; no clear D gene. Germline values: CDR1 DFQATT, CDR2 SNEGSKA (reference sequence). V was shortened by 6 bases and J by 2 bases, with 10 bases between the two germline ends. The CDR3 has 12 amino acids. CDR3 amino acids: CSATLSQETQYF. CDR3 bases: TGCAGTGCCACGTTAAGTCAAGAGACCCAGTACTTC.

This CDR3 is CASSPAGTNSPLHF. DNA for the CDR3: TGTGCCAGCTCACCAGCCGGGACTAATTCACCCCTCCACTTT. The chain uses TRBV18 and TRBJ1-6, with D tentatively TRBD1 (5 bases). V was trimmed by 2 bases and J by 6 bases, leaving 8 bases between them. Per the germline V gene, CDR1 is KGHSH and CDR2 is LQKENI. The CDR3 consists of 14 residues.

The chain recombines TRBV2 with TRBJ2-3; D is possibly TRBD1 or TRBD2 (5 bases each). This CDR3 has 15 residues. The germline gives CDR1 SNHLY, CDR2 FYNNEI. V was clipped by 4 bases and J by 6 bases, with 17 bases between them. The CDR3 bases are TGTGCCAGCAGTGGGAACGCCCCGGGGCGGGATACGCAGTATTTT. The encoded protein is CASSGNAPGRDTQYF.

This clonotype was counted only a few times. V usage is TRBV4-1 and J usage is TRBJ2-5; D unclear. The V end lost 0 bases, the J end lost 0 bases, and 5 bases lay between the germline ends. This CDR3 spans 14 amino acids. From germline, CDR1 is MGHRA and CDR2 YSYEKL. CDR3: CASSQDGYQETQYF. CDR3 sequence (DNA): TGCGCCAGCAGCCAAGATGGCTACCAAGAGACCCAGTACTTC.